The 29 T cell receptor beta chains presented below share a single source sample, sequenced in a study of T-cell memory formation after mild COVID-19. TCRdb analysed the 5' RACE reads with MiXCR anew, one entry per CDR3 protein. The repertoire holds more than 400,000 distinct CDR3 sequences, with 15% to 20% as singletons. Input material: PBMCs or a T cell subset sorted from them (not recorded which). The receptor source for this set is an adult woman who had mild COVID-19 (a few samples of this study predate the infection). Cell type and time point are not known.

CDR3 amino acids: CASSQEWETLTDTQYF. In nucleotides, the CDR3 is TGCGCCAGCAGCCAAGAATGGGAGACCCTCACAGATACGCAGTATTTT. The gene calls are TRBV4-3 and TRBJ2-3, with D maybe TRBD2 (5 bases). CDR1 and CDR2 (germline): LGHNA, YSLEER. This CDR3 spans 16 amino acids. Deletions cut 0 bases from V and 2 bases from J, with 12 bases between.

This clonotype was observed a handful of times. The CDR3 reads CSAKTGTLTYEQYF. CDR3 DNA: TGCAGTGCTAAAACAGGGACCTTAACCTACGAGCAGTACTTC. The V call is TRBV20-1, the J call TRBJ2-7; tentatively, D is TRBD1 (6 bases). The CDR3 loop spans 14 amino acids. Germline lookup yields CDR1 DFQATT and CDR2 SNEGSKA (reference sequence). V gave up 4 bases and J gave up 2 bases, with 15 bases separating them.

This clonotype has only a few counts. Written as DNA, the CDR3 is TGTGCCAGCAGCGTGGACTGGACCCTCTCCTACGAGCAGTACTTC. It translates to CASSVDWTLSYEQYF. This chain joins TRBV7-8 and TRBJ2-7; D perhaps matches TRBD2 (5 bases). The CDR3 covers 15 residues. Looked up from germline, CDR1 is SGHVS and CDR2 is FQNEAQ. Trimming removed 5 bases at V and 0 bases at J, with 14 bases between.

This clonotype was counted many times. The chain is built from TRBV5-1 and TRBJ2-1, with 12 bases identical to TRBD2. V shed 4 bases, J shed 8 bases, and the junction held 16 bases outside the gene matches. CDR1 SGHRS and CDR2 YFSETQ come from the germline V gene. This CDR3 contains 18 residues. The CDR3 protein is CASSPKVASGGAGYEQFF. CDR3 DNA: TGCGCCAGCAGCCCGAAGGTAGCTAGCGGGGGGGCCGGCTATGAGCAGTTCTTC.

V usage is TRBV24-1 and J usage is TRBJ2-3; 9 bases map to TRBD2. Germline CDR1 reads KGHDR; CDR2 reads SFDVKD. CDR3 size: 16 residues. V was pared by 3 bases and J by 1 base, with 4 bases of the junction left unmatched. The CDR3 DNA reads TGTGCCACCAGTGATGCTAGCGGGGCAGGCACAGATACGCAGTATTTT. Protein: CATSDASGAGTDTQYF.

This clonotype was counted only a few times. This rearrangement joins TRBV7-3 to TRBJ2-3, with unresolved D. The CDR3 contains 17 residues. The V end lost 5 bases, the J end lost 0 bases, and 18 bases lay between the germline ends. The germline V gene encodes CDR1 SGHTA and CDR2 FQGTGA. DNA for the CDR3: TGTGCCAGCAGCACCCGACCCAGCCCCTCTAGCACAGATACGCAGTATTTT. Amino acids: CASSTRPSPSSTDTQYF.

The chain uses TRBV3-1 and TRBJ2-1, with TRBD1 matching 8 bases. V trimming: 0 bases; J trimming: 4 bases; junction bases outside the gene matches: 2. Per germline, CDR1 LGHDT and CDR2 YNNKEL (reference sequence). This CDR3 is built from 15 residues. The CDR3 here is CASSQEQGVYNEQFF. CDR3 DNA sequence: TGTGCCAGCAGCCAAGAACAGGGGGTATACAATGAGCAGTTCTTC.

Ten or more counts support this clonotype. The V call is TRBV12-3 or TRBV12-4, the J call TRBJ2-7, with D possibly TRBD2 on 5 matching bases. Deletions cut 3 bases from V and 4 bases from J, with 16 bases between. This CDR3 spans 15 amino acids. The CDR3 nucleotides read TGTGCCAGCAGTTTTCGGGGAATGGGAATTTACGAGCAGTACTTC. Protein: CASSFRGMGIYEQYF.

This clonotype turned up a few times. The chain is built from TRBV21-1 and TRBJ1-5; the table's TRBD1 call for D was not verified on the DNA. TRBV21-1 is listed as a pseudogene. This CDR3 comprises 15 residues. The CDR3 region is CASSKEGYSNQPQHF. The CDR3 nucleotides are TGTGCCAGCAGCAAAGAGGGGTACAGCAATCAGCCCCAGCATTTT.

The chain has TRBV25-1 and TRBJ2-1; TRBD2 might be the D (6 bases). The CDR3 is 18 amino acids. Germline CDR1 reads MGHDK; CDR2 reads SYGVNS. V was trimmed by 2 bases and J by 6 bases, leaving 23 bases between them. The CDR3 DNA sequence: TGTGCCAGCAGTGAAACGCCAGGTGCGGGACCAGGTTCCAATGAGCAGTTCTTC. This translates into CASSETPGAGPGSNEQFF.

This chain links TRBV5-1 with TRBJ2-1; 8 bases are a match to TRBD1. There are 14 residues in the CDR3. The junction had 1 base not matched to a gene; V was cut back by 0 bases and J by 5 bases. CDR1 and CDR2 (germline): SGHRS, YFSETQ. The chain's CDR3 is CASSLGDRHNEQFF. The CDR3 DNA sequence: TGCGCCAGCAGCTTGGGGGACAGGCACAATGAGCAGTTCTTC. The whole variable domain, filled in from reference TRBV5-1 and TRBJ2-1, reads KAGVTQTPRYLIKTRGQQVTLSCSPISGHRSVSWYQQTPGQGLQFLFEYFSETQRNKGNFPGRFSGRQFSNSRSEMNVSTLELGDSALYLCASSLGDRHNEQFFGPGTRLTVL.

This clonotype was counted once. The rearrangement uses TRBV5-1 and TRBJ2-3; 10 positions match TRBD2. V trimming: 0 bases; J trimming: 5 bases; junction bases outside the gene matches: 9. The CDR3 is made up of 17 amino acids. The germline CDR1 and CDR2 sequences are SGHRS and YFSETQ. CDR3 amino acids: CASSLEIAGGPGDTQYF. The CDR3 DNA reads TGCGCCAGCAGCTTGGAAATAGCGGGGGGCCCCGGAGATACGCAGTATTTT.

In this sample, this clonotype turned up a few times. This chain joins TRBV4-1 and TRBJ2-2; possible D gene TRBD1, 6 bases. The ends were cut back, 7 bases at V and 1 base at J, with 10 bases in the middle. Germline values: CDR1 MGHRA, CDR2 YSYEKL. This CDR3 is built from 14 residues. CDR3 loop: CASTRQENTGELFF. The CDR3 nucleotides read TGCGCCAGCACTAGACAGGAGAACACCGGGGAGCTGTTTTTT.

Details on this clonotype: A much larger clone lies one base from this, so it may be a read error. The chain is built from TRBV2 and TRBJ2-7, with 10 bases that match TRBD1. Germline loops: CDR1 SNHLY, CDR2 FYNNEI. The V and J ends lost 6 bases and 2 bases, in that order; junction bases with no gene match: 4. This CDR3 region has 14 residues. Here the CDR3 reads CASRVGTGAYEQYF. The CDR3 DNA is TGTGCCAGCAGGGTGGGGACAGGGGCCTACGAGCAGTACTTC.

This clonotype was detected only a few times. For the CDR3, the DNA is TGCAGTGCTCCTAGGATGGAGACCCAGTACTTC. Translating gives CSAPRMETQYF. J is TRBJ2-5 and V is TRBV20-1; D gene ambiguous. The CDR3 length is 11 residues. CDR1 and CDR2 (germline): DFQATT, SNEGSKA (reference sequence). With 5 bases removed from V and 5 bases from J, the gap between germline ends came to 9 bases.

This clonotype has more than one count but fewer than ten. The chain joins TRBV2 to TRBJ2-1; 7 bases align to TRBD1. Germline values: CDR1 SNHLY, CDR2 FYNNEI. V lost 5 bases to trimming and J lost 5 bases; unmatched junction nucleotides: 9. The CDR3 contains 15 residues. CDR3 loop: CASSPGQELNNEQFF. CDR3 DNA sequence: TGTGCCAGCAGTCCAGGACAGGAACTAAACAATGAGCAGTTCTTC.

The J gene is TRBJ2-3, the V gene TRBV5-1, with D unclear. Germline-derived CDR1 and CDR2 are SGHRS and YFSETQ. The CDR3 is made up of 16 amino acids. The V end lost 1 base, the J end lost 2 bases, and 14 bases lay between the germline ends. The CDR3 nucleotides are TGCGCCAGCAGCTTGCGTGCCAGCCTTAACACAGATACGCAGTATTTT. Translation: CASSLRASLNTDTQYF.

This clonotype was picked up a small number of times. This chain links TRBV4-2 with TRBJ2-1; D call uncertain. Germline values: CDR1 LGHNA, CDR2 YNFKEQ. CDR3 length equals 16 residues. V was clipped by 2 bases and J by 4 bases, with 15 bases between them. CDR3: CASSQSGWTIYNEQFF. The CDR3 DNA is TGTGCCAGCAGCCAAAGTGGATGGACCATATACAATGAGCAGTTCTTC.

This clonotype was observed a handful of times. J is TRBJ2-3 and V is TRBV7-2; TRBD1 matches 7 bases. Germline CDR1 SGHTA, CDR2 FQGNSA. V was pared by 6 bases and J by 1 base, with 7 bases of the junction left unmatched. The CDR3 is made up of 15 amino acids. The CDR3 reads CASRSAGGGTDTQYF. The CDR3 nucleotides read TGTGCCAGCAGATCGGCAGGGGGAGGCACAGATACGCAGTATTTT.

The chain employs TRBV7-2 and TRBJ1-2; tentative D call: TRBD1 (6 bases). Germline V gene data show CDR1 as SGHTA and CDR2 as FQGNSA. This CDR3 is 15 amino acids long. Trimming left V 5 bases short and J 4 bases short, with 17 bases between. The CDR3 DNA sequence: TGTGCCAGCAGCCCAAGCCCGGACAGTTTCTATGGCTACACCTTC. Translated: CASSPSPDSFYGYTF. Using reference TRBV7-2 and TRBJ1-2 for the parts outside the CDR3, the full variable domain is GAGVSQSPSNKVTEKGKDVELRCDPISGHTALYWYRQSLGQGLEFLIYFQGNSAPDKSGLPSDRFSAERTGGSVSTLTIQRTQQEDSAVYLCASSPSPDSFYGYTFGSGTRLTVV.

A few counts support this clonotype. The V call is TRBV3-1, the J call TRBJ2-1; D may be TRBD1 (6 bases). The CDR3 consists of 11 residues. Germline CDR1 and CDR2: LGHDT and YNNKEL (reference sequence). The V gene lost 7 bases and the J gene lost 12 bases, with 13 bases spanning the gap. The CDR3 reads CASKGELGQFF. The CDR3 DNA follows: TGTGCCAGCAAGGGGGAATTAGGGCAGTTCTTC.

The CDR3 spells CASGQGGSSGSYGYTF. Written as DNA, the CDR3 is TGCGCCAGCGGCCAAGGGGGCTCGTCAGGGTCCTATGGCTACACCTTC. The chain couples TRBV5-1 to TRBJ1-2, with 7 bases aligning to TRBD1. V dropped 7 bases and J dropped 4; count of bases not matched to a gene: 16. This CDR3 is 16 amino acids long. From germline, CDR1 is SGHRS and CDR2 YFSETQ.

V is TRBV10-2 and J is TRBJ2-2; 9 bases match TRBD2. This CDR3 contains 16 residues. Trimming took 3 bases from V and 6 from J; bases not matched to a gene: 8. CDR1 and CDR2 (germline): WSHSY, SAAADI. CDR3 sequence: CASSDHLGLAAGELFF. The DNA for the CDR3 is TGCGCCAGCAGTGATCACCTGGGACTAGCAGCCGGGGAGCTGTTTTTT.

This clonotype was detected many times. J is TRBJ1-6 and V is TRBV20-1; possible D gene TRBD1, 6 bases. Germline CDR1 and CDR2: DFQATT and SNEGSKA (reference sequence). Trimming took off 3 bases at V and 8 bases at J, with 11 bases between the two ends. The CDR3 sequence is 13 residues long. This CDR3 reads CSASEGDYSPLHF. In DNA, the CDR3 is TGCAGTGCTAGTGAGGGGGACTATTCACCCCTCCACTTT.

This clonotype was observed a handful of times. The chain combines TRBV7-2 with TRBJ2-3; TRBD2 agrees at 7 bases. Trimming cost V 5 bases and J 0 bases; bases outside gene matches: 11. The CDR3 consists of 17 residues. CDR1 is SGHTA and CDR2 is FQGNSA in the germline V gene. The CDR3 DNA sequence: TGTGCCAGCAGCCCGCGTGGGACTACCAGTAGCACAGATACGCAGTATTTT. This codes for CASSPRGTTSSTDTQYF.

The chain couples TRBV9 to TRBJ2-7, with 7 nucleotides matching TRBD2. This CDR3 spans 15 amino acids. With 1 base clipped from V and 0 bases from J, the junction kept 4 bases outside the gene matches. Germline-derived CDR1 and CDR2 are SGDLS and YYNGEE. The CDR3 DNA reads TGTGCCAGCAGCGTAAGCGGGGAGGACTCCTACGAGCAGTACTTC. Its translation: CASSVSGEDSYEQYF.

This clonotype was counted only a few times. The chain carries TRBV6-2 or TRBV6-3 and TRBJ2-1, with D uncertain. Trimming stripped 8 bases from V and 0 bases from J, with 11 bases between. The CDR3 contains 14 residues. Germline-derived CDR1 and CDR2 are MNHEY and SVGEGT. The CDR3 reads CASGVRSSYNEQFF. The CDR3 nucleotides are TGTGCCAGCGGGGTCAGGAGCTCCTACAATGAGCAGTTCTTC.

V gene TRBV14 combines with J gene TRBJ2-3, with TRBD2 matching over 7 bases. CDR3 length: 16 amino acids. Trimming took 4 bases from V and 3 from J; bases not matched to a gene: 10. Germline CDR1 reads SGHDN; CDR2 reads FVKESK. The CDR3 sequence is CASSRETSWRTDTQYF. CDR3 nucleotide sequence: TGTGCCAGCAGCCGGGAGACTAGCTGGAGGACAGATACGCAGTATTTT.

This clonotype was recorded a few times. This sequence joins TRBV5-1 and TRBJ1-6; 8 nucleotides line up with TRBD1. Looked up from germline, CDR1 is SGHRS and CDR2 is YFSETQ. V shed 4 bases, J shed 8 bases, and the junction held 8 bases outside the gene matches. CDR3 length: 15 amino acids. CDR3 sequence: CASSLPGQGYSPLHF. DNA of the CDR3: TGCGCCAGCAGCCTGCCCGGACAGGGCTATTCACCCCTCCACTTT.